The entry below gives a single T cell receptor beta chain sequence along with its context. This specimen comes from a study of blood T cell repertoires in COVID-19. Whole-study context: Collection of acute and convalescent COVID-19 samples took place in the United States, Italy and Spain. Sample material is recorded as cDNA or gDNA derived from T cells, B-cell-depleted T cells, or PBMCs.

Source study methods: Using reference gene primer amplification, nucleated cell counts were estimated. Method: immunoSEQ multiplex PCR; TCRdb's copy keeps in-frame clones and lacks some. That table supplies the V and J calls and clone size; D and trimming were determined from the DNA. The top ten hold 9.5% to 15% of the sample, which has some 250,000 clones, 82% seen once. This CDR3 region has 15 residues. Germline V gene sequence: CDR1 MDHEN, CDR2 SYDVKM. The ends were cut back, 2 bases at V and 2 bases at J, with 11 bases in the middle. The gene calls are TRBV28 and TRBJ2-3; D may be TRBD1 (5 bases). This sequence originates from a woman aged 60-70 years with active or convalescent COVID-19. Sequencing was done on a sample of peripheral blood. CDR3 in amino acids: CASSLAGSYTDTQYF. The DNA of the CDR3 is TGTGCCAGCAGTTTAGCAGGGTCGTACACAGATACGCAGTATTTT.